This T cell receptor beta chain was sequenced for a study of PD-1 blockade in classical Hodgkin lymphoma. Notes on the study in general: TCR diversity in CD4+, not CD8+, cells rose significantly by C4D1. Baseline TCR diversity was reportedly lower in newly diagnosed patients than in healthy donors. It was reported as lower still in relapsed/refractory patients.

Every single patient, without exception, relapsed after autologous stem cell transplantation, and brentuximab vedotin exposure varied. The best responses consisted of complete response, partial response or progressive disease. This clone was counted once. The antigen is not known. Clones were read by immunoSEQ multiplex PCR, and TCRdb kept only the in-frame ones, dropping some. The table records tens of thousands of clones, 89% of them present only once. Source: peripheral blood mononuclear cells (PBMCs), taken before the second cycle of nivolumab. This receptor was identified in a human donor with classical Hodgkin lymphoma.

The CDR3 loop is CASSFLAGNEQFF. The CDR3 DNA reads TGCGCCAGCAGCTTCCTAGCTGGCAATGAGCAGTTCTTC. This chain joins TRBV5-1 and TRBJ2-1, with D perhaps matching TRBD2 (5 bases). Germline CDR1 and CDR2: SGHRS and YFSETQ. The CDR3 has 13 amino acids. The V and J ends lost 2 bases and 6 bases respectively, with 9 bases between them.